Below, 12 T cell receptor beta chains from the same sample are listed, as sequenced in a study of T cell clonality in common variable immunodeficiency. Produced via immunoSEQ multiplex PCR; TCRdb's table is partial and in-frame only. The repertoire consists of roughly 30,000 clones, none detected only once. Sequencing was done on a sample of peripheral blood mononuclear cells. These receptor sequences come from a person between 18 and 75 years old in good health.

This clone came up many times. The CDR3 DNA, read in part, is TGTGCCCCCCTCGGGACAGGGGGCTACGAG. Its translation is CAPLGTGGYE. The complete CDR3 protein is CAPLGTGGYEQYF. The rearrangement links TRBV2 to TRBJ2-7, with 11 bases that match TRBD1. The sequence runs out 3 residues before the end of the CDR3; the remainder is reconstructed from the germline J gene. This CDR3 comprises 13 residues. V gave up 11 bases and J gave up 3 bases; unmatched junction bases: 6. Germline V lookup: CDR1 SNHLY, CDR2 FYNNEI.

This clone was seen many times. The CDR3 is cut off 3 residues early in the read; its end comes from the germline J gene. The V call is TRBV18, the J call TRBJ1-2, with TRBD1 identical over 7 bases. The junction had 5 bases not matched to a gene; V was cut back by 5 bases and J by 2 bases. The CDR3 spans 14 residues. Germline lookup yields CDR1 KGHSH and CDR2 LQKENI. This chain's CDR3 is CASSADRANYGYTF. CDR3 bases read: TGTGCCAGCTCAGCCGACAGGGCCAACTATGGC. Complete variable domain (other parts from reference TRBV18 and TRBJ1-2): NAGVMQNPRHLVRRRGQEARLRCSPMKGHSHVYWYRQLPEEGLKFMVYLQKENIIDESGMPKERFSAEFPKEGPSILRIQQVVRGDSAAYFCASSADRANYGYTFGSGTRLTVV.

This clone was observed at least ten times. The junction differs from germline at one of its ends, possibly a read error. The DNA ends 3 residues before the CDR3 does, and the rest of the CDR3 is filled in from the germline J gene. The chain links TRBV7-7 to TRBJ2-5; tentative D call: TRBD2 (6 bases). The V gene's germline CDR1 is SSHAT and CDR2 FNYEAQ (reference sequence). The CDR3 loop spans 13 amino acids. The CDR3 is CASSLGRGETQYF. The covered CDR3 bases are TGTGCTAGCAGCTTGGGGCGGGGAGAGACC. Full variable domain (rest looked up from reference TRBV7-7 and TRBJ2-5): GAGVSQSPRYKVTKRGQDVTLRCDPISSHATLYWYQQALGQGPEFLTYFNYEAQPDKSGLPSDRFSAERPEGSISTLTIQRTEQRDSAMYRCASSLGRGETQYFGPGTRLLVL.

The sequenced CDR3 bases are TGTGCCAGCAGTATTTACTCGATCGGGACC. Encoded protein: CASSIYSIGT. The full CDR3 sequence reads CASSIYSIGTQYF. The chain links TRBV6-2 or TRBV6-3 to TRBJ2-5; D gene unclear. The read stops 3 residues short of the end of the CDR3; the missing end is completed from the germline J gene. V lost 5 bases and J lost 7, with 14 bases in between. Germline loops: CDR1 MNHEY, CDR2 SVGEGT. There are 13 residues in the CDR3.

This clone occurred a few times. The CDR3 loop reads CASRRLEGGQGAAETQYF. The sequenced CDR3 bases are TGTGCCAGCAGGCGACTCGAGGGGGGACAGGGGGCTGCGGAGACC. The chain uses TRBV2 and TRBJ2-5; TRBD1 matches at 12 bases. Sequencing ends 3 residues short of the CDR3 end; the germline J gene provides the rest. The V segment lost 6 bases and the J segment 5 bases; nucleotides outside the gene matches: 16. CDR1 and CDR2 (germline): SNHLY, FYNNEI. The CDR3 totals 18 residues.

This clone has a count of ten or more. One end of the junction varies from germline; a read error may be responsible. The observed sequence ends 3 residues before the CDR3 terminus, with the missing tail filled in from the germline J gene. This rearrangement joins TRBV7-7 to TRBJ2-1, with TRBD1 matching over 11 bases. The CDR3 loop spans 15 amino acids. CDR1 and CDR2 from the germline V gene are SSHAT and FNYEAQ (reference sequence). The part of the CDR3 DNA that was read is TGTGCTAGCAGCTCTCGGACAGGGGGCTTCAATGAG. This translates into CASSSRTGGFNE. The whole CDR3 sequence is CASSSRTGGFNEQFF.

This clone appeared a few times. Read coverage stops 3 residues before the CDR3 terminus; the germline J gene supplies the remainder. The chain has TRBV7-2 and TRBJ2-3, with a tentative D call TRBD1 (5 bases). The V gene's germline CDR1 is SGHTA and CDR2 FQGNSA. This CDR3 contains 15 residues. This CDR3 is CASSLNQGSNQPQYF. The CDR3 bases that were read are TGTGCCAGCAGCTTAAATCAGGGTAGCAATCAGCCG.

This clone has just a few counts. The read terminates 3 residues ahead of where the CDR3 ends, so the germline J gene completes it. The chain recombines TRBV18 with TRBJ1-1; D not certain. The CDR3 contains 13 residues. Trimming cost V 3 bases and J 7 bases, with 12 bases left between them. Germline V gene data show CDR1 as KGHSH and CDR2 as LQKENI. The part of the CDR3 DNA that was read is TGTGCCAGCTCACCGGAGCAGACAAGTGAA. Its protein is CASSPEQTSE. The full CDR3 is CASSPEQTSEAFF.

Comments on this clone: The read gets to within 3 residues of the CDR3 end, and the germline J gene fills in the rest. The chain combines TRBV18 with TRBJ1-5; D is unresolved. The CDR3 consists of 13 residues. Germline values: CDR1 KGHSH, CDR2 LQKENI. The germline V and J ends were trimmed by 2 bases and 7 bases, with 9 bases remaining between them. Partial CDR3 DNA: TGTGCCAGCTCACCAAGGCCCAACCAGCCC. It yields the protein CASSPRPNQP. The whole CDR3 is CASSPRPNQPQHF.

The sample holds many counts of this clone. The read is 3 residues too short to cover the CDR3 end, so that end is filled in from the germline J gene. The chain has TRBV7-7 and TRBJ2-1; no clear D gene. The length of the CDR3 is 14 residues. V was pared by 5 bases and J by 4 bases, with 12 bases between. CDR1 and CDR2 from the germline V gene are SSHAT and FNYEAQ (reference sequence). The covered CDR3 bases are TGTGCCAGCAGCCCAAACCAGGTTTACAATGAG. Protein: CASSPNQVYNE. From start to end, the CDR3 is CASSPNQVYNEQFF.

In its sample, this clone was seen many times. Read coverage stops 3 residues before the CDR3 terminus; the germline J gene supplies the remainder. The J gene is TRBJ2-2, the V gene TRBV7-3, with 7 bases that match TRBD2. CDR1 is SGHTA, CDR2 FQGTGA, per germline. V gave up 5 bases and J gave up 5 bases; unmatched junction bases: 5. This CDR3 has 14 residues. The CDR3 protein is CASSPIGGTGELFF. The covered CDR3 bases are TGTGCCAGCAGCCCGATCGGGGGGACCGGGGAG.

About this clone itself: The CDR3 end falls 3 residues outside the read, so it is completed with the germline J gene. This chain joins TRBV19 and TRBJ2-4, with 12 bases matching TRBD2. The CDR3 consists of 19 residues. Per the germline V gene, CDR1 is LNHDA and CDR2 is SQIVND (reference sequence). V lost 3 bases to trimming and J lost 3 bases; unmatched junction nucleotides: 12. CDR3 in amino acids: CASSMTGLAGGLGKNIQYF. CDR3 DNA, as far as it was read: TGTGCCAGTAGTATGACGGGGCTAGCGGGGGGGCTGGGCAAAAACATT. Complete variable domain (other parts from reference TRBV19 and TRBJ2-4): DGGITQSPKYLFRKEGQNVTLSCEQNLNHDAMYWYRQDPGQGLRLIYYSQIVNDFQKGDIAEGYSVSREKKESFPLTVTSAQKNPTAFYLCASSMTGLAGGLGKNIQYFGAGTRLSVL.